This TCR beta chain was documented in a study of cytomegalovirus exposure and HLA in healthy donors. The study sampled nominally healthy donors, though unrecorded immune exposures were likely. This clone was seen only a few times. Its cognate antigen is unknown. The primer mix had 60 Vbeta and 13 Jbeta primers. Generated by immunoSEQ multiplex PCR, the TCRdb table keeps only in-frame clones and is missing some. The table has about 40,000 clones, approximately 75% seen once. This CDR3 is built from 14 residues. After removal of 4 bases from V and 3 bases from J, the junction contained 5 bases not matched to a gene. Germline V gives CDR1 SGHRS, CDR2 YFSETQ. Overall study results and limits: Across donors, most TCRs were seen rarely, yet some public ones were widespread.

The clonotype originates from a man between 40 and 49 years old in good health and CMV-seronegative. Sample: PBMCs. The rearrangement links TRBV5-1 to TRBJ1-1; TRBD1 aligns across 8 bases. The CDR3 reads CASSPLTGDTEAFF. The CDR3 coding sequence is TGCGCCAGCAGCCCGTTGACAGGGGACACTGAAGCTTTCTTT.